The source of this T cell receptor (beta chain) is a study of blood T cell repertoires in COVID-19. Whole-study context: Researchers got acute and convalescent COVID-19 samples from the United States, Italy and Spain. Sources were T cells, B-cell-depleted T cells, or PBMCs; the material itself was cDNA or gDNA.

As handled by the study authors: From reference gene primer amplification, estimates of nucleated cell counts were derived. Clones were sequenced by immunoSEQ multiplex PCR, and TCRdb holds only the in-frame ones, with some missing. V and J calls and clone size are given by that table; D and trimming were obtained from the DNA. This sample has around 50,000 clones, with roughly 88% found just once. The source of this sequence is a human donor in a cohort sampled during active COVID-19. The sequencing sample was made of peripheral blood.

The CDR3: CASTPGQGGNQPQHF. CDR3 bases: TGTGCCAGTACCCCGGGACAGGGAGGCAATCAGCCCCAGCATTTT. V and J are TRBV19 and TRBJ1-5, with 9 bases that match TRBD1. V lost 7 bases to trimming and J lost 2 bases; unmatched junction nucleotides: 6. This CDR3 region has 15 residues. Germline V gene data show CDR1 as LNHDA and CDR2 as SQIVND (reference sequence).